This is a list of T cell receptor beta chains from one sample in a study of blood T cell repertoires in COVID-19. Clones were sequenced by immunoSEQ multiplex PCR, and TCRdb holds only the in-frame ones, with some missing. The sample carries more than 110,000 clones, 75% to 85% recorded once. The sequenced sample was peripheral blood. The source is an elderly woman with acute or convalescent COVID-19. Both conserved end residues are part of each CDR3. Each record gives: clone size, V gene, D gene, J gene, CDR3 DNA, CDR3 protein. A D gene is named only where the DNA matches it firmly. Size tells how often a clone was seen (once, few, many) or the class of an expanded clone, and some rows leave it out.

abundance: .
v_gene: TRBV5-1
d_gene: .
j_gene: TRBJ2-4
CDR3nt: TGCGCCAGCAGCATCCGCCCGAGAGGGTTCGGTAACATTCAGTACTTC
CDR3aa: CASSIRPRGFGNIQYF

abundance: .
v_gene: TRBV7-9
d_gene: .
j_gene: TRBJ2-7
CDR3nt: TGTGCCAGCAGCCCCCCCCCGGGGAGTCCGGGTTACGAGCAGTACTTC
CDR3aa: CASSPPPGSPGYEQYF

abundance: .
v_gene: TRBV7-3
d_gene: .
j_gene: TRBJ1-2
CDR3nt: TGTGCCAGCAGCAGACTCGGGGGCTATGGCTACACCTTC
CDR3aa: CASSRLGGYGYTF

abundance: once
v_gene: TRBV5-1
d_gene: .
j_gene: TRBJ2-7
CDR3nt: TGCGCCAGCAGCTTCCGTACTAGTTTTTCCACCGAGCAGTACTTC
CDR3aa: CASSFRTSFSTEQYF

abundance: .
v_gene: TRBV4-1
d_gene: TRBD1
j_gene: TRBJ1-2
CDR3nt: TGCGCCAGCAGCCATGCGACAGGGAACTATGGCTACACCTTC
CDR3aa: CASSHATGNYGYTF

abundance: .
v_gene: TRBV2
d_gene: .
j_gene: TRBJ1-3
CDR3nt: TGTGCCAGCAGTGTCCACAGGGAACTCTCTGGAAACACCATATATTTT
CDR3aa: CASSVHRELSGNTIYF

abundance: .
v_gene: TRBV6-5
d_gene: TRBD1
j_gene: TRBJ1-5
CDR3nt: TGTGCCAGCAGGACAGGGGACAATCAGCCCCAGCATTTT
CDR3aa: CASRTGDNQPQHF

abundance: .
v_gene: TRBV4-1
d_gene: TRBD2
j_gene: TRBJ2-5
CDR3nt: TGCGCCAGCAGCCGATCAGGACTAGCGGGAGGGCGGGAGACCCAGTACTTC
CDR3aa: CASSRSGLAGGRETQYF

abundance: .
v_gene: TRBV28
d_gene: TRBD1
j_gene: TRBJ1-5
CDR3nt: TGTGCCAGCCACCGGGACAGGCTGATTCAGCCCCAGCATTTT
CDR3aa: CASHRDRLIQPQHF

abundance: .
v_gene: TRBV6-5
d_gene: TRBD2
j_gene: TRBJ2-7
CDR3nt: TGTGCCAGCAGTATAGAGCGGGACTCCTACGAGCAGTACTTC
CDR3aa: CASSIERDSYEQYF

abundance: .
v_gene: TRBV28
d_gene: TRBD1
j_gene: TRBJ2-1
CDR3nt: TGTGCCAGCAGAGAGTGGGACAGGGGCTCTAATGAGCAGTTCTTC
CDR3aa: CASREWDRGSNEQFF

abundance: .
v_gene: TRBV6-5
d_gene: .
j_gene: TRBJ2-7
CDR3nt: TGTGCCAGCGTTACCGAGACCTACGAGCAGTACTTC
CDR3aa: CASVTETYEQYF

abundance: .
v_gene: TRBV4-2
d_gene: .
j_gene: TRBJ1-2
CDR3nt: TGTGCCAGCAGCCAAGATTTCGATGGCTACACCTTC
CDR3aa: CASSQDFDGYTF

abundance: .
v_gene: TRBV7-9
d_gene: .
j_gene: TRBJ1-4
CDR3nt: TGTGCCAGCAGCCGCCAGGTTGGTGAAAAACTGTTTTTT
CDR3aa: CASSRQVGEKLFF

abundance: .
v_gene: TRBV10-3
d_gene: .
j_gene: TRBJ2-1
CDR3nt: TGTGCCATCAGCAGGGATTCCTACAATGAGCAGTTCTTC
CDR3aa: CAISRDSYNEQFF

abundance: .
v_gene: TRBV15
d_gene: TRBD2
j_gene: TRBJ2-7
CDR3nt: TGTGCCACCAGCGCAACGGGGGGGTCCTACGAGCAGTACTTC
CDR3aa: CATSATGGSYEQYF

abundance: .
v_gene: TRBV7-2
d_gene: .
j_gene: TRBJ2-6
CDR3nt: TGTGCCAGCAGCATCACCCTAGGCTCTGGGGCCAACGTCCTGACTTTC
CDR3aa: CASSITLGSGANVLTF

abundance: once
v_gene: TRBV5-1
d_gene: TRBD2
j_gene: TRBJ2-3
CDR3nt: TGCGCCAGCAGCCCCGGGACTAGCGGGGGCACAGATACGCAGTATTTT
CDR3aa: CASSPGTSGGTDTQYF

abundance: .
v_gene: TRBV4-1
d_gene: TRBD2
j_gene: TRBJ2-1
CDR3nt: TGCGCCAGCAGCCAAGTTGGGGCGGGAGGTGACAATGAGCAGTTCTTC
CDR3aa: CASSQVGAGGDNEQFF

abundance: few
v_gene: TRBV5-6
d_gene: TRBD1
j_gene: TRBJ2-7
CDR3nt: TGTGCCAGCCGATACAGGGGCTCCTACGAGCAGTACTTC
CDR3aa: CASRYRGSYEQYF

abundance: .
v_gene: TRBV7-9
d_gene: .
j_gene: TRBJ2-4
CDR3nt: TGTGCCAGCAGCTTAGGAACTTCAGGGAACATTCAGTACTTC
CDR3aa: CASSLGTSGNIQYF

abundance: .
v_gene: TRBV28
d_gene: .
j_gene: TRBJ1-2
CDR3nt: TGTGCCAGCAGGATAGTTAAGGGGCCTACGGAGAGATACTATGGCTACACCTTC
CDR3aa: CASRIVKGPTERYYGYTF

abundance: once
v_gene: TRBV7-6
d_gene: .
j_gene: TRBJ2-1
CDR3nt: TGTGCCAGCAGCTTACGGGACAATGAGCAGTTCTTC
CDR3aa: CASSLRDNEQFF

abundance: .
v_gene: TRBV28
d_gene: TRBD1
j_gene: TRBJ1-1
CDR3nt: TGTGCCAGCAGACCGGGACAGGGTAGCACTGAAGCTTTCTTT
CDR3aa: CASRPGQGSTEAFF

abundance: .
v_gene: TRBV11-2
d_gene: .
j_gene: TRBJ2-1
CDR3nt: TGTGCCAGCAGCGCGGGACTCAACAATGAGCAGTTCTTC
CDR3aa: CASSAGLNNEQFF

abundance: .
v_gene: TRBV4-1
d_gene: .
j_gene: TRBJ1-2
CDR3nt: TGCGCCAGCAGCCAACCAGCAGGTGACTATGGCTACACCTTC
CDR3aa: CASSQPAGDYGYTF

abundance: .
v_gene: TRBV30
d_gene: .
j_gene: TRBJ1-2
CDR3nt: TGTGCCTGGAGTGGGACAACTGGCTACACCTTC
CDR3aa: CAWSGTTGYTF